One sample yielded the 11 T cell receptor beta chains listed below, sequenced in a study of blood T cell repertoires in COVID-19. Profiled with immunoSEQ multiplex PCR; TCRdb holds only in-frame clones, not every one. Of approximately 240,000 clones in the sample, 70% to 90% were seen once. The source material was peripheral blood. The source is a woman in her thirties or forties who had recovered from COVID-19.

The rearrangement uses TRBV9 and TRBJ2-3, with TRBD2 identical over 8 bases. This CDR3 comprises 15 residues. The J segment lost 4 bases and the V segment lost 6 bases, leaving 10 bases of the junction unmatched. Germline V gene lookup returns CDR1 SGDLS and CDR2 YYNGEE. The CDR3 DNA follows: TGTGCCAGCACCCGGGGTAGCGGGGAACCAGATACGCAGTATTTT. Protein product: CASTRGSGEPDTQYF.

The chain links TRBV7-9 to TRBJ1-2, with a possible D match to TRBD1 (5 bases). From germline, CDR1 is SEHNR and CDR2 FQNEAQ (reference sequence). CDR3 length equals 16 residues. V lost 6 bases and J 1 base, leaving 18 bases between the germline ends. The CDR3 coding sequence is TGTGCCAGCAGTTATATATCGTCCAGGGATAACTATGGCTACACCTTC. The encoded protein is CASSYISSRDNYGYTF.

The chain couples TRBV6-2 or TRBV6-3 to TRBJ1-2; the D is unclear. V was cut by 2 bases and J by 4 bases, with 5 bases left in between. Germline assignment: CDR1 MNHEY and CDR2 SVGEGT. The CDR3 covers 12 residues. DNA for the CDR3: TGTGCCAGCAGTTACCCAGTCTATGGCTACACCTTC. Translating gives CASSYPVYGYTF.

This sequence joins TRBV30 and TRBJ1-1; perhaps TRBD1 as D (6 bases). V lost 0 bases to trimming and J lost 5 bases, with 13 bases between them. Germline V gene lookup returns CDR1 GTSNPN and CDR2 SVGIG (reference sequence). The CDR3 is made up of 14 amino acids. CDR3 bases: TGTGCCTGGAGTGTAGGAACAGGGCAAACTGAAGCTTTCTTT. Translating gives CAWSVGTGQTEAFF.

CDR3 in amino acids: CAWRGDSANTGELFF. The CDR3 DNA reads TGTGCCTGGAGGGGTGACAGCGCGAACACCGGGGAGCTGTTTTTT. The chain couples TRBV30 to TRBJ2-2, with a weak D call TRBD1 (5 bases). Germline V gives CDR1 GTSNPN, CDR2 SVGIG (reference sequence). Trimming took off 3 bases at V and 0 bases at J, with 11 bases between the two ends. There are 15 residues in the CDR3.

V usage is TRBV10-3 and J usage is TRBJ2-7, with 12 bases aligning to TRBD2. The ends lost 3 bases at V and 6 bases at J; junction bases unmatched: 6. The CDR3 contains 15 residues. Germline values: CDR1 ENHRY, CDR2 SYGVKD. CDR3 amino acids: CAISEGASGRVEQYF. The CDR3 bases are TGTGCCATCAGTGAAGGGGCTAGCGGGAGGGTCGAGCAGTACTTC.

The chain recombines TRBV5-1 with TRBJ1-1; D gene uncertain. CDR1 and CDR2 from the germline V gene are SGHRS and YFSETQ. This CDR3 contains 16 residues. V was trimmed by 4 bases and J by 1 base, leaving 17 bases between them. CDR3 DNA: TGCGCCAGCAGCCTGTCCGGTTCGGGATGGAACACTGAAGCTTTCTTT. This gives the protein CASSLSGSGWNTEAFF.

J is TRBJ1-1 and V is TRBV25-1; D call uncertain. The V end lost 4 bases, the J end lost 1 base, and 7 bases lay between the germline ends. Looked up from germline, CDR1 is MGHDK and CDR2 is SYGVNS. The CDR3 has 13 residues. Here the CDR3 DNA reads TGTGCCAGCAGTGTGACGGGGAACACTGAAGCTTTCTTT. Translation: CASSVTGNTEAFF.

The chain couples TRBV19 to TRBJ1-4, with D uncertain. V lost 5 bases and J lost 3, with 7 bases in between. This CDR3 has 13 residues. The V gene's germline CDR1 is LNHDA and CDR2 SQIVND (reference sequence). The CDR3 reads CASSEEANEKLFF. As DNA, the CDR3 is TGTGCCAGTAGTGAGGAGGCTAATGAAAAACTGTTTTTT.

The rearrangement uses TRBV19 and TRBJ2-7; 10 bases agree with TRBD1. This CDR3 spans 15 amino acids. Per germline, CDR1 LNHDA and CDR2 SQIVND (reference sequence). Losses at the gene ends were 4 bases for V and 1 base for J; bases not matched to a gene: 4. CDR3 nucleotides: TGTGCCAGTAGTACCCGACAGGGGGCATCCTACGAGCAGTACTTC. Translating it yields CASSTRQGASYEQYF.

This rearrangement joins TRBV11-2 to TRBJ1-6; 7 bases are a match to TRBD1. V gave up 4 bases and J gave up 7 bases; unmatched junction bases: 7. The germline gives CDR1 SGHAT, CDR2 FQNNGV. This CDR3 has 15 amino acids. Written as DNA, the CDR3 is TGTGCCAGCAGCTACCGGGACAGTATCAATTCACCCCTCCACTTT. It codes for CASSYRDSINSPLHF. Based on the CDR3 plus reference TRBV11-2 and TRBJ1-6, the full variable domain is EAGVAQSPRYKIIEKRQSVAFWCNPISGHATLYWYQQILGQGPKLLIQFQNNGVVDDSQLPKDRFSAERLKGVDSTLKIQPAKLEDSAVYLCASSYRDSINSPLHFGNGTRLTVT.